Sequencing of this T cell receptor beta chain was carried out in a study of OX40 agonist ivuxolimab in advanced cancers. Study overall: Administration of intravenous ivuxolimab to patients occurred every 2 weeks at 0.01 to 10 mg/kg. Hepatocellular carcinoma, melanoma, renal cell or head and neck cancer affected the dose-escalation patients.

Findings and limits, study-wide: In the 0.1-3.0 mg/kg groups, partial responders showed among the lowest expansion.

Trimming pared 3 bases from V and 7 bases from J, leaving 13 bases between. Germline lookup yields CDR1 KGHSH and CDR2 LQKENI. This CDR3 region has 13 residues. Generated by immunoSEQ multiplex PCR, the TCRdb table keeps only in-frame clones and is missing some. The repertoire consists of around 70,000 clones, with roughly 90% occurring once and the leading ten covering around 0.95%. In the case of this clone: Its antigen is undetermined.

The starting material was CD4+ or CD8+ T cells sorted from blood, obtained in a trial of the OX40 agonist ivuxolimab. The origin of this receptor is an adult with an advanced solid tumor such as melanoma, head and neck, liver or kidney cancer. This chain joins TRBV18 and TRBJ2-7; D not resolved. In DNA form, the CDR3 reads TGTGCCAGCTCACCTATCCTTAATAGGGAGCAGTACTTC. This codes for CASSPILNREQYF. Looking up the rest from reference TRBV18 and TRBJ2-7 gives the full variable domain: NAGVMQNPRHLVRRRGQEARLRCSPMKGHSHVYWYRQLPEEGLKFMVYLQKENIIDESGMPKERFSAEFPKEGPSILRIQQVVRGDSAAYFCASSPILNREQYFGPGTRLTVT.